Sequencing of this T cell receptor (beta chain) was carried out in a study of blood T cell repertoires in COVID-19. Study members were between about 18 and 100 years old and lived in over 20 US regions. Participants' reported clinical history set cohort assignment. The study recruited exposed participants who had met a COVID-19 case within 2 weeks before entry. CDR3 length equals 13 residues. The V gene lost 4 bases and the J gene lost 4 bases, with 9 bases spanning the gap. Germline V lookup: CDR1 SGHDN, CDR2 FVKESK. In the source study's methods: For nucleated cells, counts were estimated from reference gene primer amplification. Assay: immunoSEQ multiplex PCR; the TCRdb copy retains only in-frame clones and omits some. V and J calls plus clone size are reproduced from that table; the DNA served to infer D and trimming. The data contain around 400,000 clones, about 88% of them singletons.

The rearrangement joins TRBV14 to TRBJ2-3; D call uncertain. The origin of this receptor is a woman in her late teens or twenties who had been exposed to COVID-19. Specimen: PBMCs or T cells enriched from blood (not recorded which). The CDR3 DNA reads TGTGCCAGCAGCCGCTATATGGCAGATACGCAGTATTTT. This encodes CASSRYMADTQYF.